These 12 T cell receptor beta chains originate from one sample sequenced in a study of blood T cell repertoires in COVID-19. The method was immunoSEQ multiplex PCR; TCRdb's version includes in-frame clones alone and lacks a portion of them. The sample carries approximately 200,000 clones, around 89% recorded once. What was sequenced was PBMCs or T cells enriched from blood (not recorded which). All receptors derive from a man under 40 who had recovered from COVID-19.

The chain employs TRBV21-1 and TRBJ2-2; the D call of TRBD2 is as the table states it, not checked on the DNA. TRBV21-1 is noted as a pseudogene. The CDR3 extends over 22 amino acids. The CDR3 protein is CASSTASPGLAGGRGVSGELFF. In nucleotides, the CDR3 is TGTGCCAGCAGTACAGCCTCTCCGGGACTAGCGGGAGGTCGTGGGGTTTCCGGGGAGCTGTTTTTT.

The chain carries TRBV6-5 and TRBJ2-5; TRBD2 might be the D (5 bases). V shed 4 bases and J shed 3 bases, with 15 bases lying between them. The CDR3 has 15 amino acids. Germline V lookup: CDR1 MNHEY, CDR2 SVGAGI. DNA for the CDR3: TGTGCCAGCAGTTTAGTCCCAACCGGGGAAGAGACCCAGTACTTC. It yields the protein CASSLVPTGEETQYF.

The chain combines TRBV11-3 with TRBJ2-3; maybe TRBD2 (6 bases). Trimming cost V 0 bases and J 9 bases, with 16 bases left between them. This CDR3 is built from 15 residues. Germline values: CDR1 SGHNT, CDR2 YENEEA. The chain's CDR3 is CASSLDGTSGETQYF. CDR3 in DNA: TGTGCCAGCAGCTTAGACGGGACTTCGGGGGAAACGCAGTATTTT.

J is TRBJ1-1 and V is TRBV4-1, with TRBD1 matching over 7 bases. This CDR3 has 16 amino acids. V was clipped by 0 bases and J by 3 bases; unmatched bases: 7. The germline V gene encodes CDR1 MGHRA and CDR2 YSYEKL. CDR3: CASSQDQGDFDTEAFF. Here the CDR3 DNA reads TGCGCCAGCAGCCAAGATCAGGGGGACTTTGACACTGAAGCTTTCTTT.

The gene calls are TRBV14 and TRBJ1-2; D may be TRBD1 (5 bases). CDR3 length: 13 residues. V was trimmed by 4 bases and J by 4 bases, leaving 10 bases between them. Germline CDR1 and CDR2: SGHDN and FVKESK. CDR3 sequence reads: CASSPGQSYGYTF. The CDR3 DNA sequence: TGTGCCAGCAGCCCCGGACAAAGCTATGGCTACACCTTC.

This clone has more than one count but fewer than ten. The chain uses TRBV24-1 and TRBJ2-1; the match to TRBD1 covers 7 bases. Germline assignment: CDR1 KGHDR and CDR2 SFDVKD. J gave up 7 bases and V 4 bases, and 6 bases lay outside the gene matches. The CDR3 sequence is 14 residues long. The DNA of the CDR3 is TGTGCCACCAGTGACCCAACGACAGGGAATGAGCAGTTCTTC. Protein product: CATSDPTTGNEQFF.

A few counts support this clone. The gene calls are TRBV4-3 and TRBJ2-1; no clear D. The germline V and J ends were trimmed by 0 bases and 4 bases, with 16 bases remaining between them. This CDR3 is 17 amino acids long. Germline values: CDR1 LGHNA, CDR2 YSLEER. CDR3: CASSQDIDTAIYNEQFF. As DNA, the CDR3 is TGCGCCAGCAGCCAAGATATAGACACTGCAATTTACAATGAGCAGTTCTTC.

The CDR3 sequence is CASSQAEPGTSGFWDEQFF. CDR3 sequence (DNA): TGTGCCAGCAGCCAAGCTGAACCCGGGACTAGCGGGTTTTGGGATGAGCAGTTCTTC. The chain has TRBV3-1 (or the pseudogene TRBV3-2) and TRBJ2-1; TRBD2 aligns across 12 bases. Trimming removed 1 base from V and 8 bases from J; junction bases left unmatched: 15. This CDR3 region has 19 residues. Germline loops: CDR1 LGHDT, CDR2 YNNKEL (reference sequence).

The V and J genes are TRBV13 and TRBJ2-3; 8 bases agree with TRBD2. This CDR3 spans 17 amino acids. CDR1 is PRHDT and CDR2 is FYEKMQ in the germline V gene (reference sequence). V lost 2 bases and J lost 0; bases outside the gene matches: 7. The CDR3 DNA sequence: TGTGCCAGCAGCTTAATTCTAGCGGGTATTAGCACAGATACGCAGTATTTT. Protein sequence: CASSLILAGISTDTQYF.

V usage is TRBV29-1 and J usage is TRBJ2-7; D possibly corresponds to TRBD2 (6 bases). The germline CDR1 and CDR2 sequences are SQVTM and ANQGSEA. This CDR3 spans 13 amino acids. Trimming removed 6 bases at V and 3 bases at J, with 15 bases between. The CDR3 DNA follows: TGCAGCGTGGCCGACACGGGAGACTACGAGCAGTACTTC. Encoded protein: CSVADTGDYEQYF.

The rearrangement joins TRBV5-6 to TRBJ1-3; D is perhaps TRBD1 (6 bases). Trimming shortened V by 3 bases and J by 11 bases, and 15 bases separated the two germline ends. CDR3 size: 13 residues. In germline, CDR1 is SGHDT, CDR2 YYEEEE. The CDR3 spells CASSSPTKGAIYF. The CDR3 nucleotides read TGTGCCAGCAGCTCGCCGACGAAGGGGGCCATATATTTT.

J is TRBJ2-7 and V is TRBV3-1 (or the pseudogene TRBV3-2); TRBD2 matches at 13 bases. Germline assignment: CDR1 LGHDT and CDR2 YNNKEL (reference sequence). J was trimmed by 2 bases and V by 4 bases; bases with no gene match: 5. The CDR3 totals 16 residues. As DNA, the CDR3 is TGTGCCAGCAGCCTTGGACTAGCGGGAGCCACCTACGAGCAGTACTTC. Protein sequence: CASSLGLAGATYEQYF.